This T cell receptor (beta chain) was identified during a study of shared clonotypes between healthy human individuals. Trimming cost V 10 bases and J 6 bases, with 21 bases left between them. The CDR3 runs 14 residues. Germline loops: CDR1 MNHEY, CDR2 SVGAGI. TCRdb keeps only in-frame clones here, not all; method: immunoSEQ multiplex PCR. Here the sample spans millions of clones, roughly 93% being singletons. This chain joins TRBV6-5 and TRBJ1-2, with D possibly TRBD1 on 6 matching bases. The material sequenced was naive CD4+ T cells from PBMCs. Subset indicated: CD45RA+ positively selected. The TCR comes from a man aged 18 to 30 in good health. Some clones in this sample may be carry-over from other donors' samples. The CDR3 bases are TGTGCCACCAGGAAATACAGGGAATTAGATGGCTACACCTTC. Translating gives CATRKYRELDGYTF.